This passage covers 16 T cell receptor beta chains from one sample sequenced in a study of blood T cells in healthy people across ages. Using a J-beta primer mix together with a sample-barcoded 5' primer, a second PCR was run for about 6 to 12 cycles. TCRdb re-called the 5' RACE reads through MiXCR, storing one row per CDR3 protein. The sample lists over 500,000 distinct CDR3 sequences, about 50% seen once, with roughly 13% in the top ten. Sequenced: blood. The receptors were sampled from a woman older than 75 in good health.

The chain employs TRBV20-1 and TRBJ1-2, with 7 bases fitting TRBD1. Germline V gives CDR1 DFQATT, CDR2 SNEGSKA (reference sequence). This CDR3 contains 13 residues. Unmatched junction bases numbered 4, after V lost 2 bases and J lost 4 bases. CDR3 loop: CSARSTGVYGYTF. As DNA, the CDR3 is TGCAGTGCTAGATCCACAGGGGTCTATGGCTACACCTTC.

The CDR3, as DNA: TGTGCCAGCAGTCCGACTGGGCTGGGGAGGTCGAAGCAGTACTTC. It yields the protein CASSPTGLGRSKQYF. The V gene is TRBV12-3 or TRBV12-4, the J gene TRBJ2-7; D possibly corresponds to TRBD2 (6 bases). The CDR3 totals 15 residues. V lost 5 bases to trimming and J lost 8 bases, with 22 bases between them.

Details on this clonotype: Being one base from a much bigger clone, this may be a read error. V usage is TRBV2 and J usage is TRBJ1-6, with 7 positions matching TRBD1. J gave up 10 bases and V 5 bases, and 14 bases lay outside the gene matches. CDR1 is SNHLY and CDR2 is FYNNEI in the germline V gene. This CDR3 is 16 amino acids long. CDR3: CASSLDRVGNGSPLHF. The CDR3 coding sequence is TGTGCCAGCAGTCTCGACAGGGTAGGGAACGGCTCACCCCTCCACTTT.

Comment on this clonotype: This sequence may be a read error, since a much larger clone differs from it by one base. The J gene is TRBJ2-5, the V gene TRBV7-2; no clear D gene. CDR3 length: 11 amino acids. Germline lookup yields CDR1 SGHTA and CDR2 FQGNSA. CDR3 amino acids: CANSLGRVLYF. The CDR3 bases are TGTGCCAACAGCTTAGGGCGCGTCCTGTACTTC.

V and J are TRBV7-2 and TRBJ2-1; TRBD2 matches 8 bases. CDR3 length: 11 residues. CDR1 is SGHTA, CDR2 FQGNSA, per germline. After removal of 5 bases from V and 15 bases from J, the junction contained 6 bases not matched to a gene. CDR3: CASSLGGTRFF. The CDR3, as DNA: TGTGCCAGCAGCCTGGGGGGGACTAGGTTCTTC. Complete variable domain (other parts from reference TRBV7-2 and TRBJ2-1): GAGVSQSPSNKVTEKGKDVELRCDPISGHTALYWYRQSLGQGLEFLIYFQGNSAPDKSGLPSDRFSAERTGGSVSTLTIQRTQQEDSAVYLCASSLGGTRFFGPGTRLTVL.

The CDR3 region is CSARGQGAGNIQYF. CDR3 nucleotides: TGCAGTGCTAGAGGACAGGGTGCTGGAAACATTCAGTACTTC. This chain connects TRBV20-1 to TRBJ2-4; 7 nucleotides agree with TRBD1. V was pared by 1 base and J by 6 bases, with 6 bases of the junction left unmatched. CDR1 is DFQATT and CDR2 is SNEGSKA in the germline V gene (reference sequence). The CDR3 sequence is 14 residues long.

This clonotype was counted only a few times. V gene TRBV18 combines with J gene TRBJ1-5, with TRBD1 identical over 7 bases. CDR3 size: 15 residues. Trimming took 6 bases from V and 0 from J; bases not matched to a gene: 5. From germline, CDR1 is KGHSH and CDR2 LQKENI. The DNA of the CDR3 is TGTGCCAGCTCTCGGGACAGTATTAGCAATCAGCCCCAGCATTTT. Amino acids: CASSRDSISNQPQHF.

The chain combines TRBV28 with TRBJ1-2; D unclear. This CDR3 has 15 residues. Germline V gene data show CDR1 as MDHEN and CDR2 as SYDVKM. The V and J ends lost 6 bases and 2 bases respectively, with 16 bases between them. CDR3 sequence: CASRAIGEKNYGYTF. The CDR3 nucleotides read TGTGCCAGCAGGGCCATCGGGGAGAAAAACTATGGCTACACCTTC.

As concerns this clonotype: This may arise from a read error, as a much more abundant clone is one base away. The chain uses TRBV5-1 and TRBJ2-1, with D unresolved. The CDR3 loop spans 13 amino acids. The V gene's germline CDR1 is SGHRS and CDR2 YFSETQ. V shed 2 bases and J shed 15 bases, with 18 bases lying between them. The CDR3 sequence: CASSFTEGSATFF. In DNA, the CDR3 is TGCGCCAGCAGCTTTACAGAAGGGTCCGCAACGTTCTTC.

The chain employs TRBV5-1 and TRBJ2-1; perhaps TRBD1 as D (5 bases). The CDR3 is 14 residues long. Trimming took off 4 bases at V and 9 bases at J, with 17 bases between the two ends. The germline V gene encodes CDR1 SGHRS and CDR2 YFSETQ. The CDR3 loop is CASSSSPGDSEQFF. CDR3 nucleotide sequence: TGCGCCAGCAGCAGTAGCCCAGGAGACAGTGAGCAGTTCTTC.

V is TRBV29-1 and J is TRBJ2-1; TRBD1 or TRBD2 may be the D gene (6 bases each). The J call is doubtful: the DNA matches TRBJ2-7 better. Per the germline V gene, CDR1 is SQVTM and CDR2 is ANQGSEA. There are 13 residues in the CDR3. This chain's CDR3 is CSAQLSGARGQYF. In DNA form, the CDR3 reads TGCAGCGCCCAACTCTCGGGGGCACGGGGGCAGTACTTC.

The chain couples TRBV18 to TRBJ1-4; D remains ambiguous. This CDR3 region has 16 residues. V lost 4 bases and J 0 bases, leaving 12 bases between the germline ends. CDR1 is KGHSH, CDR2 LQKENI, per germline. The CDR3 bases are TGTGCCAGCTCACGCGCTCTAGCTTCAACTAATGAAAAACTGTTTTTT. Protein sequence: CASSRALASTNEKLFF. The entire variable domain, with the rest obtained from reference TRBV18 and TRBJ1-4, is as follows: NAGVMQNPRHLVRRRGQEARLRCSPMKGHSHVYWYRQLPEEGLKFMVYLQKENIIDESGMPKERFSAEFPKEGPSILRIQQVVRGDSAAYFCASSRALASTNEKLFFGSGTQLSVL.

CDR3 DNA: TGTGCCGCCACCAATAAAGGGGGTAGTAACACCGGGGAGCTGTTTTTT. This codes for CAATNKGGSNTGELFF. The V call is TRBV10-3, the J call TRBJ2-2; D may be TRBD1 (6 bases). The CDR3 is 16 residues long. CDR1 and CDR2 from the germline V gene are ENHRY and SYGVKD. Trimming left V 11 bases short and J 2 bases short, with 21 bases between.

CDR3 in amino acids: CSERVGLETQYF. The DNA for the CDR3 is TGCAGTGAAAGGGTAGGGTTGGAGACCCAGTACTTC. The rearrangement joins TRBV20-1 to TRBJ2-5; D unclear. The V end lost 7 bases, the J end lost 5 bases, and 14 bases lay between the germline ends. Germline V gives CDR1 DFQATT, CDR2 SNEGSKA (reference sequence). There are 12 residues in the CDR3.

In this sample, this clonotype turned up a few times. The chain uses TRBV12-3 or TRBV12-4 and TRBJ2-5; D may be TRBD1 (5 bases). V was pared by 1 base and J by 11 bases, with 14 bases between. The CDR3 runs 13 residues. The CDR3 DNA sequence: TGTGCCAGCAGTTTAGGGGGCAGGTGTGAGCAGTACTTC. Amino acid sequence: CASSLGGRCEQYF.

J is TRBJ2-1 and V is TRBV4-1; 7 bases match TRBD2. Germline CDR1 reads MGHRA; CDR2 reads YSYEKL. V was pared by 3 bases and J by 7 bases, with 9 bases of the junction left unmatched. The CDR3 contains 15 residues. CDR3 in DNA: TGCGCCAGCAGCCAGCTGGGCCTAGCGGTAAATGAGCAGTTCTTC. Translated: CASSQLGLAVNEQFF.